This T cell receptor beta chain appears in the sequencing data of a study of CD8 T cells in Susac syndrome. The wider study: Patients with Susac syndrome were, at the time of blood collection, therapy-naive, maintained on corticosteroids, or maintained on intravenous immunoglobulin alone. Whole-study findings and limits: Total CD8+ and CD8+ TEMRA repertoires contained sixteen and five Susac-specific public clones, respectively.

On this clonotype itself: Its specificity is not known.

CD8+ and CD4+ T cells circulating in blood were sequenced for TCR beta. RNA, at about 0.45 to 1 ug, was reverse transcribed with random hexamers. The method of amplification for TCR beta CDR3 was immunoSEQ multiplex PCR, covering 54 Vbeta and 13 Jbeta. TCRdb reprocessed the immunoSEQ multiplex PCR reads via MiXCR and lists one record per CDR3 protein. The repertoire includes around 170,000 distinct CDR3 sequences, around 93% of them detected once, and about 0.15% sits in the top ten. Sequencing used CD8+ T cells from PBMCs. The origin of this receptor is a human donor with Susac syndrome.

CDR3 loop: CSASPSGSYEQYF. CDR3 sequence (DNA): TGCAGTGCTAGCCCTAGCGGGAGCTACGAGCAGTACTTC. V usage is TRBV20-1 and J usage is TRBJ2-7, with TRBD2 identical over 10 bases. CDR3 length equals 13 residues. With 3 bases clipped from V and 3 bases from J, the junction kept 2 bases outside the gene matches. Germline V gives CDR1 DFQATT, CDR2 SNEGSKA (reference sequence).